These 5 T cell receptor beta chains share one sample of origin, sequenced in a study of blood T cells in healthy people across ages. A second PCR, run for about 7 to 11 cycles, used a sample-barcoded 5' primer plus a J-beta primer mix. TCRdb itself ran the 5' RACE reads through MiXCR, one entry per CDR3 protein. The sample consists of approximately 690,000 distinct CDR3 sequences, about 54% of them appearing once. Sequencing was performed on blood. The receptors come from a man in his sixties in good health.

The DNA of the CDR3 is TGTGCCAGCAGCTTCGAGACAGGGGGCGCCGCAGATACGCAGTATTTT. As protein: CASSFETGGAADTQYF. V and J are TRBV5-6 and TRBJ2-3; the match to TRBD1 covers 10 bases. The CDR3 has 16 residues. After removal of 2 bases from V and 4 bases from J, the junction contained 7 bases not matched to a gene. The germline V gene has CDR1 SGHDT and CDR2 YYEEEE.

This clonotype was picked up many times. The chain combines TRBV6-2 or TRBV6-3 with TRBJ2-5; the D gene could be TRBD1 or TRBD2 (5 bases each). Germline V CDR1 and CDR2: MNHEY, SVGEGT. The CDR3 length is 15 residues. Trimming stripped 3 bases from V and 2 bases from J, with 13 bases between. The chain's CDR3 is CASSYRGTIQETQYF. The CDR3 coding sequence is TGTGCCAGCAGTTATAGAGGGACCATACAAGAGACCCAGTACTTC.

This rearrangement joins TRBV9 to TRBJ2-7; maybe TRBD1 (6 bases). The ends were cut back, 3 bases at V and 2 bases at J, with 12 bases in the middle. Germline CDR1 and CDR2: SGDLS and YYNGEE. The CDR3 covers 14 residues. CDR3 coding DNA: TGTGCCAGCAGCGCAAGAACAGGGCCCTACGAGCAGTACTTC. It is translated as CASSARTGPYEQYF.

This chain links TRBV6-1 with TRBJ2-5; TRBD1 matches 7 bases. The CDR3 contains 16 residues. The V gene's germline CDR1 is MNHNS and CDR2 SASEGT. V was clipped by 5 bases and J by 1 base; unmatched bases: 10. The DNA for the CDR3 is TGTGCCAGCAGTAAAAGTACCGGGACAGCCCAAGAGACCCAGTACTTC. Translation: CASSKSTGTAQETQYF.

This clonotype was counted a few times. This chain links TRBV27 with TRBJ2-5; D unresolved. From germline, CDR1 is MNHEY and CDR2 SMNVEV (reference sequence). The CDR3 is made up of 13 amino acids. The V end lost 2 bases, the J end lost 1 base, and 5 bases lay between the germline ends. The chain's CDR3 is CASSLRPQETQYF. DNA of the CDR3: TGTGCCAGCAGTTTACGGCCCCAAGAGACCCAGTACTTC.